This T cell receptor beta chain was documented in a study of T cell responses to AZD1222 COVID-19 vaccine. Study results and caveats: Among those given AZD1222, only five or six were seropositive at baseline.

This table comes from immunoSEQ multiplex PCR, and its TCRdb copy is limited to in-frame clones, with some not included. The sample includes around 120,000 clones, roughly 88% of them seen just once. Germline values: CDR1 SGHRS, CDR2 YFSETQ. The CDR3 totals 16 residues. Trimming cost V 8 bases and J 4 bases; bases outside gene matches: 13. Details on this clone: Its antigen is undetermined.

The chain couples TRBV5-1 to TRBJ2-7; 12 nucleotides line up with TRBD1. The sequence derives from an adult in good health. Specimen: peripheral blood, collected on day 0 of AZD1222 vaccination. The CDR3 sequence is CASNPGQGARRYEQYF. In DNA, the CDR3 is TGCGCCAGTAATCCGGGACAGGGGGCAAGACGGTACGAGCAGTACTTC.